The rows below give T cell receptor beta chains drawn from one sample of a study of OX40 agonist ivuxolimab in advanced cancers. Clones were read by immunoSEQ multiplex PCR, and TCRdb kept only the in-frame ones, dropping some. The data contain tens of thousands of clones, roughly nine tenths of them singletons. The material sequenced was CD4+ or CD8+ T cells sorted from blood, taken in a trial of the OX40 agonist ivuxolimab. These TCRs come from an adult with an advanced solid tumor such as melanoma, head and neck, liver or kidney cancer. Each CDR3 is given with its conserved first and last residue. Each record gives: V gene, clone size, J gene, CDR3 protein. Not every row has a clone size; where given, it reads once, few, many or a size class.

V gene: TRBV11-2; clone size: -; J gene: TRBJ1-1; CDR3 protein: CASSWGSGNTEAFF
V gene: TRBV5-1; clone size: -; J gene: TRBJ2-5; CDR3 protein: CASSRATLIAGQETQYF
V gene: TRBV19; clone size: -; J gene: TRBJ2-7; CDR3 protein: CASSVIEGRTYEQYF
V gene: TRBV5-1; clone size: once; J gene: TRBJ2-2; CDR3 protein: CASSRDRGTGELFF
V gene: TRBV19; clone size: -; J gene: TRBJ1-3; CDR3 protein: CASSRGSVNSGNTIYF
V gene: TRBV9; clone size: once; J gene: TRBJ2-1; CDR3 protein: CASSPRWEYNEQFF
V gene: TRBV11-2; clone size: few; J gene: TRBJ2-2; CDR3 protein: CASSLVGARDTGELFF
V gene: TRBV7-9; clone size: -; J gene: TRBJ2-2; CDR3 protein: CASSLRGTGELFF
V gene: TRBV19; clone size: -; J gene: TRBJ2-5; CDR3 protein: CASSNDRAQPPRGGQYF
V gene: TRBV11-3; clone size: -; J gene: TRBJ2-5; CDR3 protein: CASSQGTSGDQETQYF
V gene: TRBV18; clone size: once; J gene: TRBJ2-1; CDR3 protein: CASSPAGESYNEQFF
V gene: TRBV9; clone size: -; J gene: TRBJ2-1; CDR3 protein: CASSVGDYSYNEQFF
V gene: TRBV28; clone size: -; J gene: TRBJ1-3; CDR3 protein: CASSPDTSRVNTIYF
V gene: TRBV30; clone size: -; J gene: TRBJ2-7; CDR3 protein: CALKIGGGAYEQYF
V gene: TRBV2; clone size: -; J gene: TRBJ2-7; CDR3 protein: CASRETWVGEQYF
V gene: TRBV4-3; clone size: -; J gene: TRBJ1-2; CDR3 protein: CASSQLIGGEAVGYTF
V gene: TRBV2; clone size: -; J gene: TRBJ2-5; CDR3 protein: CASWRPSGGATQYF
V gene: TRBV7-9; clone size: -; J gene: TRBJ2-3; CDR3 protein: CGTGASGNTDTQYF
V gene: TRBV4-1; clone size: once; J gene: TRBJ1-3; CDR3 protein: CASSRGEGTTGNTIYF
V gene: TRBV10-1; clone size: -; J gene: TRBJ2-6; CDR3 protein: CATSTGTGANVLTF
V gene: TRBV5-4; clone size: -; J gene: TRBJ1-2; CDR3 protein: CASSLWGGLNYGYTF
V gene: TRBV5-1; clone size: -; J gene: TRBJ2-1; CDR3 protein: CASSSGQGLNEQFF
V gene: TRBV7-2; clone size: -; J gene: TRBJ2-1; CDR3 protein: CASSGTGGNEQFF
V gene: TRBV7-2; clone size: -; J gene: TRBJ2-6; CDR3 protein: CASSLTAGSGANVLTF
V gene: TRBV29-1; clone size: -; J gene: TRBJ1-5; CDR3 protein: CSVEGQGDQPQHF
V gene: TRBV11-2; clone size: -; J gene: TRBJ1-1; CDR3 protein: CASSLMEYTEAFF
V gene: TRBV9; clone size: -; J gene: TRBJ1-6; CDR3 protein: CASSVRQDNSPLHF
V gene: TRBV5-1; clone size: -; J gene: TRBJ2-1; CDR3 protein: CASSRDWSSYNEQFF
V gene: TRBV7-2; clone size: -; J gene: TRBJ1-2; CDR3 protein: CASSSRSAYGYTF